Presented here are 2 T cell receptor beta chains from one specimen sequenced in a study of OX40 agonist ivuxolimab in advanced cancers. Sequenced by immunoSEQ multiplex PCR; TCRdb stores in-frame clones only, minus some. Counted here are 28,000 or so clones, about 80% occurring once; the ten biggest clones make up roughly 11%. Material: CD4+ or CD8+ T cells sorted from blood, obtained in a trial of the OX40 agonist ivuxolimab. The origin of the receptors is an adult with an advanced solid tumor such as melanoma, head and neck, liver or kidney cancer.

The gene calls are TRBV7-2 and TRBJ1-5; 7 bases fit TRBD1. CDR3 length: 14 residues. CDR1 and CDR2 from the germline V gene are SGHTA and FQGNSA. V lost 1 base to trimming and J lost 7 bases; unmatched junction nucleotides: 4. The CDR3 sequence: CASSLGGGWQPQHF. The CDR3, as DNA: TGTGCCAGCAGCTTAGGAGGGGGCTGGCAGCCCCAGCATTTT. The entire variable domain, with the rest obtained from reference TRBV7-2 and TRBJ1-5, is as follows: GAGVSQSPSNKVTEKGKDVELRCDPISGHTALYWYRQSLGQGLEFLIYFQGNSAPDKSGLPSDRFSAERTGGSVSTLTIQRTQQEDSAVYLCASSLGGGWQPQHFGDGTRLSIL.

The sample holds a few counts of this clone. This chain uses TRBV7-2 with TRBJ2-3, with 11 nucleotides matching TRBD1. The germline V gene has CDR1 SGHTA and CDR2 FQGNSA. The V segment lost 5 bases and the J segment 3 bases; nucleotides outside the gene matches: 4. The CDR3 is made up of 15 amino acids. The CDR3 region is CASSRTGGWTDTQYF. The DNA for the CDR3 is TGTGCCAGCAGCCGGACAGGGGGCTGGACAGATACGCAGTATTTT.